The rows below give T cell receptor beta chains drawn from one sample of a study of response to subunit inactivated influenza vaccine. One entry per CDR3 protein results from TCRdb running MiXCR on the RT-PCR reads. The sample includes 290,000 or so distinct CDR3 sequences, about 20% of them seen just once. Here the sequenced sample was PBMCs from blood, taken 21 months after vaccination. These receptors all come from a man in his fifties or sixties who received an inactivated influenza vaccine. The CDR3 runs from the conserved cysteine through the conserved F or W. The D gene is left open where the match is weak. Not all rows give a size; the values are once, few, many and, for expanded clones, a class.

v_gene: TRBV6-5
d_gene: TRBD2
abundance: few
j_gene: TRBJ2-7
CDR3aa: CASSYGGREGDEQYF
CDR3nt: TGTGCCAGCAGTTACGGCGGGAGGGAAGGAGACGAGCAGTACTTC

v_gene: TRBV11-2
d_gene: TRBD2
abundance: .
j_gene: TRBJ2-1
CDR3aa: CASSTYSGRAAYNEQFF
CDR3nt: TGTGCCAGCAGCACTTATAGCGGGAGGGCCGCCTACAATGAGCAGTTCTTC

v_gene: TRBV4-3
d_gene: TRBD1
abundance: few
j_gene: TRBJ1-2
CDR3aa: CASSQDRGTGDFYGYTF
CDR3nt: TGCGCCAGCAGCCAAGACAGAGGGACAGGTGACTTCTATGGCTACACCTTC

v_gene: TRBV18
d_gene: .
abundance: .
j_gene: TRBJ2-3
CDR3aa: CASSPPGRRIMDTQYF
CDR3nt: TGTGCCAGCTCACCACCGGGACGGCGAATAATGGATACGCAGTATTTT

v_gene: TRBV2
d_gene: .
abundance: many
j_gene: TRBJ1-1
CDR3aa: CASNPQGLVSTEAFF
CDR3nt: TGTGCCAGCAATCCACAGGGTTTGGTGAGCACTGAAGCTTTCTTT

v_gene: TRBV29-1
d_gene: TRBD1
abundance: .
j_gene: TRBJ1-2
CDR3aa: CSVEQDRASGYTF
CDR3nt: TGCAGCGTTGAACAGGACAGGGCAAGTGGCTACACCTTC

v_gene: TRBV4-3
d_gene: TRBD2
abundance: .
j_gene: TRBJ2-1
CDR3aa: CASSQEGLAGGEQFF
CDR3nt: TGCGCCAGCAGCCAAGAGGGACTAGCGGGAGGGGAGCAGTTCTTC

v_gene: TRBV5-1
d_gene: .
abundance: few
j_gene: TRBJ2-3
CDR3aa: CASSFGGRDTQYF
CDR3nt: TGCGCCAGCAGCTTCGGGGGCCGGGATACGCAGTATTTT

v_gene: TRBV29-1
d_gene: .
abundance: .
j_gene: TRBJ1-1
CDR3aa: CSARHLNTEAFF
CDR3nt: TGCAGCGCCCGACATTTGAACACTGAAGCTTTCTTT

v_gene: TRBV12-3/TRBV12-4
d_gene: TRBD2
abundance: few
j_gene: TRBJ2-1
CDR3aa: CASSKLAGSYNEQFF
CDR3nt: TGTGCCAGCAGTAAACTAGCGGGCTCCTACAATGAGCAGTTCTTC

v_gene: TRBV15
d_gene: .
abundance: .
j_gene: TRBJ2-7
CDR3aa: CATSRGGGGSSYEQYF
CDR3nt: TGTGCCACCAGCAGAGGGGGTGGAGGGTCGTCCTACGAGCAGTACTTC

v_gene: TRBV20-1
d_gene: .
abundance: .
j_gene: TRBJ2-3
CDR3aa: CSARDLGEGGTDTQYF
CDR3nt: TGCAGTGCTAGAGATCTAGGCGAGGGAGGCACAGATACGCAGTATTTT

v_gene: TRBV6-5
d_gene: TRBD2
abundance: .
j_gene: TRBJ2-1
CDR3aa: CASSSVGTSSYNEQFF
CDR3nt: TGTGCCAGCAGTTCCGTAGGGACTAGCTCTTACAATGAGCAGTTCTTC

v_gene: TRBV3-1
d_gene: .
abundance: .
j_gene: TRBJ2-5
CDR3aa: CAAGASPKETQYF
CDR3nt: TGTGCTGCCGGAGCCTCTCCTAAAGAGACCCAGTACTTC

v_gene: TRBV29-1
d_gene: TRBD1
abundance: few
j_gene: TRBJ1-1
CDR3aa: CSVPKTGGAEAFF
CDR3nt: TGCAGCGTTCCTAAGACAGGGGGAGCTGAAGCTTTCTTT

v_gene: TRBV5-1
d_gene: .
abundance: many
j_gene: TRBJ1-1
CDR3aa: CASRHTGTQNTEAFF
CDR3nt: TGCGCCAGCAGACATACCGGGACCCAGAACACTGAAGCTTTCTTT

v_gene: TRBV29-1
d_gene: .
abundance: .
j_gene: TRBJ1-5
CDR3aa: CSVEGSGGQPQHF
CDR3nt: TGCAGCGTTGAAGGTTCCGGCGGACAGCCCCAGCATTTT

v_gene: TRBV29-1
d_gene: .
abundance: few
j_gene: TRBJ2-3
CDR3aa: CSVEDPQGGDTQYF
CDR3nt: TGCAGCGTTGAAGATCCGCAGGGGGGAGATACGCAGTATTTT

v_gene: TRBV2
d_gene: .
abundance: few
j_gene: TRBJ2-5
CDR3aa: CASSEAGRTQYF
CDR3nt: TGTGCCAGCAGTGAAGCCGGGCGGACCCAGTACTTC

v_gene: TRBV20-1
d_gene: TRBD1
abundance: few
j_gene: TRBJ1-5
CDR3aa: CSAGQGAFSNQPQHF
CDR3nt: TGCAGTGCAGGGCAGGGGGCATTTAGCAATCAGCCCCAGCATTTT

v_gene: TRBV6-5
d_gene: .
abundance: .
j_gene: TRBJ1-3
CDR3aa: CASSYDVGLSGNTIYF
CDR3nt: TGTGCCAGCAGTTACGATGTCGGACTCTCTGGAAACACCATATATTTT

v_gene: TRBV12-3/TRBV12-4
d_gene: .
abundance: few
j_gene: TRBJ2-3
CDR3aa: CASSQTPSTDTQYF
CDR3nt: TGTGCCAGCAGCCAGACTCCTAGCACAGATACGCAGTATTTT

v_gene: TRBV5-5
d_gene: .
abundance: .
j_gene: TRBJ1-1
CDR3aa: CASSWGVLGATEAFF
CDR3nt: TGTGCCAGCAGCTGGGGGGTCCTCGGGGCCACTGAAGCTTTCTTT

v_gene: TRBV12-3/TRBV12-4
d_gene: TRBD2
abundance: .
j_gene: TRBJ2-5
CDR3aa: CASSTSGHYLRTQYF
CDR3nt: TGTGCCAGCAGTACTAGCGGTCACTATTTGAGGACCCAGTACTTC

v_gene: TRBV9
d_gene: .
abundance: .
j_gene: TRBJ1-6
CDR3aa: CASSGKTGFGSPLHF
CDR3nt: TGTGCCAGCAGCGGAAAAACAGGGTTTGGATCACCCCTCCACTTT

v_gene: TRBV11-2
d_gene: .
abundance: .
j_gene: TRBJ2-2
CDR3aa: CASSSMSSWGVLIGELFF
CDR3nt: TGTGCCAGCAGCTCGATGTCCAGTTGGGGGGTTTTAATCGGGGAGCTGTTTTTT

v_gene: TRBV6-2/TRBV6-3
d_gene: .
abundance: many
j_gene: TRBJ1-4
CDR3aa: CASSRQPRGEKLFF
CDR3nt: TGTGCCAGCAGCCGACAGCCACGAGGTGAAAAACTGTTTTTT

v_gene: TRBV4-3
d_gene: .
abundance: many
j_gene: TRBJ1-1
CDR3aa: CASSQVLTVNTEAFF
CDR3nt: TGCGCCAGCAGCCAAGTTTTGACAGTGAACACTGAAGCTTTCTTT

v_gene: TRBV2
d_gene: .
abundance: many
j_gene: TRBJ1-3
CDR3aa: CASRADYSGNTIYF
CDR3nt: TGTGCCAGCAGAGCGGACTACTCTGGAAACACCATATATTTT

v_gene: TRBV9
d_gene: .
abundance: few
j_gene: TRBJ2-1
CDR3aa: CASSVGQGLEQFF
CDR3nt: TGTGCCAGCAGCGTGGGTCAGGGGCTTGAGCAGTTCTTC

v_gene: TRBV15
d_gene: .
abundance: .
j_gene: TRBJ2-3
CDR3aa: CATSRDVSTDTQYF
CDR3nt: TGTGCCACCAGCAGAGATGTATCCACAGATACGCAGTATTTT

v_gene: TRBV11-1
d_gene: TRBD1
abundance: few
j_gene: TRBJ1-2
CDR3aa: CASSILYDRDRARYGYTF
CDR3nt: TGTGCCAGCAGCATACTCTACGACCGGGACAGGGCGAGGTATGGCTACACCTTC

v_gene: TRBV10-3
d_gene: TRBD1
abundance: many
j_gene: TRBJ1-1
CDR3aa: CAAGTAITEAFF
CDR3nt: TGTGCCGCCGGGACAGCGATTACTGAAGCTTTCTTT

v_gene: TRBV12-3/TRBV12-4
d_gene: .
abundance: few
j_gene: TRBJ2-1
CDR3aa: CASSLGGSGPYNEQFF
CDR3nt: TGTGCCAGCAGTTTAGGGGGTAGCGGACCCTACAATGAGCAGTTCTTC

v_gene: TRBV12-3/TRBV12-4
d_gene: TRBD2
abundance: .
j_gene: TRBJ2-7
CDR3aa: CASSSPGLAGRSPYEQYF
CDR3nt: TGTGCCAGCAGTTCACCGGGACTAGCGGGTCGATCTCCCTACGAGCAGTACTTC

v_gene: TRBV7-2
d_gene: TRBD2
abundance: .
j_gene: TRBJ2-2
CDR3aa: CASSLGGGGPGELFF
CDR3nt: TGTGCCAGCAGCTTAGGGGGGGGAGGGCCCGGGGAGCTGTTTTTT

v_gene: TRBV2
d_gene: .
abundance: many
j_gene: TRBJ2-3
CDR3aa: CASSEGQRWDTQYF
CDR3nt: TGTGCCAGCAGTGAGGGGCAGAGGTGGGATACGCAGTATTTT

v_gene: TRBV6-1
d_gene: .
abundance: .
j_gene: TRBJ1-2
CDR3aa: CASSEDGSRRTF
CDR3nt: TGTGCCAGCAGTGAAGATGGGTCTCGACGCACCTTC

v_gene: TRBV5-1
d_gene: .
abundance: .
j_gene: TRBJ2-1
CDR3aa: CASSFISADEQFF
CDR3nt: TGCGCCAGCAGCTTCATTTCCGCGGATGAGCAGTTCTTC

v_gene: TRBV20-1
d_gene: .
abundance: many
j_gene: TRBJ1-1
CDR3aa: CSARELGNTEAFF
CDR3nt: TGCAGTGCTAGAGAGCTGGGGAACACTGAAGCTTTCTTT

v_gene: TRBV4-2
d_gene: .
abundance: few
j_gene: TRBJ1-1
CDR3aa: CASSQEGGTEAFF
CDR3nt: TGTGCCAGCAGCCAAGAGGGGGGGACTGAAGCTTTCTTT

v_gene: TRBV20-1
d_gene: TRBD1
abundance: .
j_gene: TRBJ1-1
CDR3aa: CSAGGQGALAFF
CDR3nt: TGCAGTGCTGGTGGACAGGGGGCCTTAGCTTTCTTT

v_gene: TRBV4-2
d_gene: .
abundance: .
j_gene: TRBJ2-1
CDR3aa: CASSQVVGNEQFF
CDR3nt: TGTGCCAGCAGCCAAGTGGTGGGCAATGAGCAGTTCTTC

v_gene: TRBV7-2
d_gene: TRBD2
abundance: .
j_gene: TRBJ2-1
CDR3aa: CASSFLAGEWSEQFF
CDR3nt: TGTGCCAGCAGCTTTTTAGCGGGAGAGTGGAGTGAGCAGTTCTTC

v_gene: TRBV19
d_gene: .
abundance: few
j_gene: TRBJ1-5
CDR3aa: CASSIPRVRQPQHF
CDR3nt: TGTGCCAGTAGTATTCCGAGGGTAAGGCAGCCCCAGCATTTT